This T cell receptor beta chain was recovered during a study of blood T cell repertoires in COVID-19. The germline V gene encodes CDR1 SGHNT and CDR2 YYREEE (reference sequence). There are 14 residues in the CDR3. J was trimmed by 8 bases and V by 1 base; bases with no gene match: 4. The repertoire was sequenced with immunoSEQ multiplex PCR; TCRdb's copy has only in-frame clones and lacks some. Here the sample spans about 250,000 clones, approximately 89% being singletons. The sequenced sample consisted of peripheral blood. J is TRBJ1-4 and V is TRBV5-4; TRBD1 matches at 8 bases. This clonotype was sampled from a woman in her fifties or sixties who had recovered from COVID-19. Here the CDR3 reads CASSLKTGGEKLFF. CDR3 sequence (DNA): TGTGCCAGCAGCTTGAAAACAGGGGGAGAAAAACTGTTTTTT.